This T cell receptor (beta chain) was retrieved from a study of cytomegalovirus exposure and HLA in healthy donors. Whole-study results and caveats: Productive status was seen about 90% or about 30% of the time for most TCR beta V segments in an earlier analysis. TCR beta sequences numbering roughly 18,000 were associated with HLA alleles at 0.05 false discovery rate in a later analysis. The investigators catalogued 150 or so TCR beta chains as cytomegalovirus-associated.

The CDR3 contains 16 residues. V lost 1 base, J lost 0 bases, and 10 bases lay in between. Germline CDR1 reads LNHDA; CDR2 reads SQIVND (reference sequence). About this clone itself: Its antigen is unknown.

PCR involved 60 Vbeta and 13 Jbeta primers. TCRdb keeps only in-frame clones here, not all; method: immunoSEQ multiplex PCR. This sample has 150,000 to 200,000 clones, with around three quarters found just once. This TCR was recovered from a man between 35 and 55 years old in good health and CMV-seronegative. The chain recombines TRBV19 with TRBJ1-5; D is unresolved. What was sequenced was PBMCs. The CDR3 DNA is TGTGCCAGTAGTATAGGTGAGGTTTATAGCAATCAGCCCCAGCATTTT. As protein: CASSIGEVYSNQPQHF.